A selection of T cell receptor beta chains follows, all from one sample in a study of blood T cells in healthy people across ages. Using its own MiXCR run on the 5' RACE reads, TCRdb lists one record per CDR3 protein. The table shows 750,000 or so distinct CDR3 sequences, with just under 25% occurring only once. These data were also filed under a second study, of T cells of mothers and their children.

Sequences were obtained from blood. Receptor source: a boy under 18 in good health. Each CDR3 is given with its conserved first and last residue. A D gene is named only where the DNA matches it firmly. Size values are once, few and many counts, or a class for expanded clones, and some rows have none.

TRBJ2-5	TRBV27	NA	NA	TGTGCCAGCAGTCCCCGACGGATGGGAGAGACCCAGTACTTC	CASSPRRMGETQYF
TRBJ1-5	TRBV28	NA	NA	TGTGCCAGCAGTGATATAGGGTGGGAGCAGCCCCAGCATTTT	CASSDIGWEQPQHF
TRBJ2-7	TRBV29-1	NA	many	TGCAGCGTTGAAGAAGGAGGACAGAAGCAGTACTTC	CSVEEGGQKQYF
TRBJ1-4	TRBV3-1	NA	NA	TGTGCCAGCAGCCAAGTGACAGGTCTGAATGAAAAACTGTTTTTT	CASSQVTGLNEKLFF
TRBJ1-1	TRBV25-1	NA	NA	TGTGCCAGCAGTGTTTACCGGGTCCTGAACACTGAAGCTTTCTTT	CASSVYRVLNTEAFF
TRBJ2-7	TRBV7-9	NA	once	TGTGCCAGCAGCTTAGTACGGGGTATCGACGAGCAGTACTTC	CASSLVRGIDEQYF
TRBJ2-2	TRBV3-1	NA	NA	TGTGCCAGCAGCCAACTGGGAATTGGGGAGCTGTTTTTT	CASSQLGIGELFF
TRBJ2-5	TRBV18	NA	few	TGTGCCAGCTCACCACGACAGGTTGTTCAAGAGACCCAGTACTTC	CASSPRQVVQETQYF
TRBJ2-7	TRBV12-5	NA	few	TGTGCTAGTGTGATCGTTAGTACGGGAGTCTCCTACGAGCAGTACTTC	CASVIVSTGVSYEQYF
TRBJ2-3	TRBV7-2	TRBD2	NA	TGTGCCAGCAGCCTCCGACTAGCCCAAAACACAGATACGCAGTATTTT	CASSLRLAQNTDTQYF
TRBJ2-5	TRBV4-1	NA	NA	TGCGCCAGCAGCCAAGCGGAAGGGCGAGAGACCCAGTACTTC	CASSQAEGRETQYF
TRBJ1-1	TRBV7-9	NA	NA	TGTGCCAGCAGCCATGGACCCACTGAAGCTTTCTTT	CASSHGPTEAFF
TRBJ1-2	TRBV20-1	NA	few	TGCAGTGCTCGAGTACCCCGGACAGTTAACTATGGCTACACCTTC	CSARVPRTVNYGYTF
TRBJ2-1	TRBV12-3/TRBV12-4	NA	NA	TGTGCAGCACAGGGTCAGGATCATGAGCAGTTCTTC	CAAQGQDHEQFF
TRBJ2-7	TRBV20-1	NA	few	TGCAGTGTCGAAGATACAGGTACTTTATCGTTC	CSVEDTGTLSF
TRBJ2-1	TRBV20-1	NA	NA	TGCAGCCGGGGGCTTTACACCGGCAATGAGCAGTTCTTC	CSRGLYTGNEQFF
TRBJ2-6	TRBV5-5	NA	NA	TGTGCCAGCAGCCCTGCGGGCTTTGCTGGGGCCAACGTCCTGACTTTC	CASSPAGFAGANVLTF
TRBJ2-3	TRBV2	TRBD2	few	TGTGCCAGCAGCGAGGAGCGGGGGGGAACAGATACGCAGTATTTT	CASSEERGGTDTQYF
TRBJ2-1	TRBV7-7	TRBD1	few	TGTGCTAGCAGCAAAGACAGGGGGAGATACAATGAGCAGTTCTTC	CASSKDRGRYNEQFF
TRBJ2-7	TRBV21-1	NA	NA	TGTGCCAGCAGCAAAGCTGGCGACTCGTACTCCTACGAGCAGTACTTC	CASSKAGDSYSYEQYF
TRBJ1-2	TRBV12-3/TRBV12-4	NA	NA	TGTGCCAGCAGTCCTCAGGGCCCTTCTAACTATGGCTACACCTTC	CASSPQGPSNYGYTF
TRBJ2-4	TRBV2	TRBD1	few	TGTGCCGCCGGGGACAGGGGGAAAAACATTCAGTACTTC	CAAGDRGKNIQYF
TRBJ1-1	TRBV20-1	NA	NA	TGCAGTGCTTTCCAACAGGGAGGGAACACTGAAGCTTTCTTT	CSAFQQGGNTEAFF
TRBJ2-4	TRBV12-3/TRBV12-4	TRBD2	few	TGTGCCAGCAGTGACCCGGGACTAGCGGGAACTAAGTACTTC	CASSDPGLAGTKYF
TRBJ2-5	TRBV5-6	NA	NA	TGTGCCAGCAGCTCCAGTCCGTCCAGGGAAGAGACCCAGTACTTC	CASSSSPSREETQYF
TRBJ2-2	TRBV3-1	TRBD2	NA	TGTGCCAGCAGCCAAGGACTAGCGGGGGCCGGGGAGCTGTTTTTT	CASSQGLAGAGELFF
TRBJ1-5	TRBV20-1	TRBD1	few	TGCAGTGCTAGTAACGGGACAGATAGCAATCAGCCCCAGCATTTT	CSASNGTDSNQPQHF
TRBJ2-1	TRBV2	TRBD2	few	TGTGCCAGCAGCGCAGGACTAGCGGGAGAGACCCTACGGGATGAGCAGTTCTTC	CASSAGLAGETLRDEQFF
TRBJ2-7	TRBV5-1	NA	NA	TGCGCCAGCAGCTTCGGTGGATCCGGTGACGAGCAGTACTTC	CASSFGGSGDEQYF
TRBJ2-2	TRBV5-5	NA	NA	TGTGCCAGCAGCTTGGGGGATCCCAGGACCGGGGAGCTGTTTTTT	CASSLGDPRTGELFF
TRBJ1-4	TRBV4-2	NA	many	TGTGCCAGCAGCCAAGCAGACCTTGCAACTAATGAAAAACTGTTTTTT	CASSQADLATNEKLFF
TRBJ2-7	TRBV7-2	NA	few	TGTGCCAGCAGCTTAGATGGCACGGTCTACGAGCAGTACTTC	CASSLDGTVYEQYF
TRBJ2-7	TRBV7-2	TRBD1	NA	TGTGCCAGCAGCTTGGACAGGGTATTTTATGACGAGCAGTACTTC	CASSLDRVFYDEQYF
TRBJ2-7	TRBV20-1	NA	NA	TGCAGTGCTAGAGATCTCCTGTCCTCATACGAGCAGTACTTC	CSARDLLSSYEQYF
TRBJ2-1	TRBV7-2	NA	NA	TGTGCCAGCAGGGAGGCAAATGAGCAGTTCTTC	CASREANEQFF
TRBJ2-7	TRBV7-8	NA	few	TGTGCCAGCAGCTTAGACATCAGGGGTTTGGGCGAGCAGTACTTC	CASSLDIRGLGEQYF
TRBJ2-7	TRBV28	NA	few	TGTGCCAGCAAGGCCCCACTATCCTACGAGCAGTACTTC	CASKAPLSYEQYF
TRBJ2-3	TRBV6-1	TRBD2	few	TGTGCCAGCAGCTCCCTACTAGCGGGGGGTAGCACAGATACGCAGTATTTT	CASSSLLAGGSTDTQYF
TRBJ2-7	TRBV29-1	NA	few	TGCAGCGTTGAGGAGCCGAGCTCCTACGAGCAGTACTTC	CSVEEPSSYEQYF
TRBJ2-3	TRBV20-1	NA	few	TGCAGTGCTCAAGCTGGACAGATGCGCACAGATACGCAGTATTTT	CSAQAGQMRTDTQYF
TRBJ1-1	TRBV29-1	NA	few	TGCAGCGTCGACACTGAGATGAACACTGAAGCTTTCTTT	CSVDTEMNTEAFF
TRBJ2-1	TRBV20-1	TRBD2	NA	TGCAGTGCCCCCCGCCCGACTAGCGGGAGCGATGAGCAGTTCTTC	CSAPRPTSGSDEQFF
TRBJ1-3	TRBV12-1	NA	NA	NA	CASSFAFVGFGSGNTIYF
TRBJ2-3	TRBV12-3/TRBV12-4	NA	NA	TGTGCCAGCAGAGTACAGGCGATTAGCACAGATACGCAGTATTTT	CASRVQAISTDTQYF